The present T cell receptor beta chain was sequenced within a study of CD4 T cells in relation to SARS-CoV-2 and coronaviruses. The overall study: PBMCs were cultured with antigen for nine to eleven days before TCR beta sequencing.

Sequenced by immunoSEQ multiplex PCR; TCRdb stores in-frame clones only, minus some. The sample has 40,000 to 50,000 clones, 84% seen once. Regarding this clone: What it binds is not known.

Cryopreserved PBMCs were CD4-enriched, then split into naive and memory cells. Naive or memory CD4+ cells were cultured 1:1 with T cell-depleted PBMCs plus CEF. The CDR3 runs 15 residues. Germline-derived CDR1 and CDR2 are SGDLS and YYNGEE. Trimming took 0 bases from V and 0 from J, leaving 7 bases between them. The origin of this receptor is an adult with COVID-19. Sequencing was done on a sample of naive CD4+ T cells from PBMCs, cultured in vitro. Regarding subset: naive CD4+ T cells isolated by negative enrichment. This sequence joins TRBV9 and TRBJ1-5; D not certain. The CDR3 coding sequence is TGTGCCAGCAGCGTAGACCTGGATAGCAATCAGCCCCAGCATTTT. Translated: CASSVDLDSNQPQHF.